This T cell receptor beta chain was profiled in a study of siplizumab effects on memory and regulatory T cells. The V gene lost 3 bases and the J gene lost 5 bases, with 11 bases spanning the gap. The CDR3 length is 13 residues. CDR1 SGHNT and CDR2 YENEEA come from the germline V gene. Whole-study results and caveats: Naive T cells looked more diverse than memory cells, and they looked like major contributors to the alloresponse. On average, about 70% of mappable alloreactive CD4+ clones were Treg-derived under siplizumab, against about 29% in controls. Assignment of a naive or memory phenotype failed for roughly 75-95% of the proliferating CD4+ or CD8+ clones.

Sequencing was performed with immunoSEQ multiplex PCR; in TCRdb, only in-frame clones are kept and a portion is missing. Found here are some 100,000 clones, 92% of them singletons; the top ten hold approximately 0.66%. Concerning this clone itself: Its antigen is undetermined.

Sequenced material: Tregs sorted from blood. V and J are TRBV11-3 and TRBJ2-7; maybe TRBD2 (5 bases). This TCR came from a human donor in good health. Here the CDR3 reads CASSLEADHEQYF. CDR3 DNA sequence: TGTGCCAGCAGCTTGGAGGCGGACCACGAGCAGTACTTC.